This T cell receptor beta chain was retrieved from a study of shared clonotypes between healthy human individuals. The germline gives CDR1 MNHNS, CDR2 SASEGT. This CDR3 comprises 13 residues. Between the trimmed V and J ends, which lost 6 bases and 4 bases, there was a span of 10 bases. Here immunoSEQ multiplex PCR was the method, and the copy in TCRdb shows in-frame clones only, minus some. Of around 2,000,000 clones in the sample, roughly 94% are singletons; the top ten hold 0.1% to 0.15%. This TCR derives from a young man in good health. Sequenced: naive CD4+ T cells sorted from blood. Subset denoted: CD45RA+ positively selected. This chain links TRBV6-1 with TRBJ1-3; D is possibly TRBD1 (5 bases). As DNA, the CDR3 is TGTGCCAGCAGCGCCGACAGAGGAAACACCATATATTTT. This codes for CASSADRGNTIYF.